The T cell receptor beta chain described here comes from a study of cytomegalovirus exposure and HLA in healthy donors. Per germline, CDR1 SGHAT and CDR2 FQNNGV. The CDR3 is made up of 15 amino acids. V was cut by 5 bases and J by 6 bases, with 17 bases left in between. In the case of this clone: What it binds is unknown.

Donors in the study were healthy people who gave bone marrow. The PCR employed 60 Vbeta primers together with 13 Jbeta primers. Generated by immunoSEQ multiplex PCR, the TCRdb table keeps only in-frame clones and is missing some. The sample records around 170,000 clones, 75% to 90% being singletons. Study findings and constraints: TCR beta sequences reportedly predicted most subjects' HLA-A and HLA-B alleles accurately. V- and J-gene trimming of TCR beta was linked (in a later analysis) to a missense DCLRE1C variant.

This TCR came from a woman in her forties or fifties in good health and CMV-seropositive. The specimen was PBMCs. The chain employs TRBV11-2 and TRBJ1-5, with D unclear. CDR3 in amino acids: CASSTTGRTGQPQHF. DNA for the CDR3: TGTGCCAGCAGCACAACGGGGAGAACGGGTCAGCCCCAGCATTTT.